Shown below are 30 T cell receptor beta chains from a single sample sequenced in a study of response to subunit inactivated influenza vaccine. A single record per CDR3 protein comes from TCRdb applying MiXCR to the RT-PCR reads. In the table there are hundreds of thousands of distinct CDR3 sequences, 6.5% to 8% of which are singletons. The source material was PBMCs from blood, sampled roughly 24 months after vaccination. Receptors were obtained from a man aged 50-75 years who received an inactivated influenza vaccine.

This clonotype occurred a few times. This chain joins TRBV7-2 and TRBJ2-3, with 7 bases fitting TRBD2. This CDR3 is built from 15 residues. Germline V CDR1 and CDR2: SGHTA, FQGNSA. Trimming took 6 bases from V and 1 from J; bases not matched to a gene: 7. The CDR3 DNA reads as TGTGCCAGCAGGACCAGCGGGGTCCGCACAGATACGCAGTATTTT. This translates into CASRTSGVRTDTQYF.

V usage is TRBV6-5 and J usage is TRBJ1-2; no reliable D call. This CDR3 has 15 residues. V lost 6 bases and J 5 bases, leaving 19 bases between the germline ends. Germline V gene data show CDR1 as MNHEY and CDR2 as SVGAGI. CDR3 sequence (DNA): TGTGCCAGCAGATACGCCCGCACAGCCGGGTATGGCTACACCTTC. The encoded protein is CASRYARTAGYGYTF.

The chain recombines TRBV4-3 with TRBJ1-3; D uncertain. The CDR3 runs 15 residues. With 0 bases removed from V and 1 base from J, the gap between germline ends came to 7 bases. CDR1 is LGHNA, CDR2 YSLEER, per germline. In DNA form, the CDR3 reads TGCGCCAGCAGCCAAGATCAGGCTTCTGGAAACACCATATATTTT. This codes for CASSQDQASGNTIYF.

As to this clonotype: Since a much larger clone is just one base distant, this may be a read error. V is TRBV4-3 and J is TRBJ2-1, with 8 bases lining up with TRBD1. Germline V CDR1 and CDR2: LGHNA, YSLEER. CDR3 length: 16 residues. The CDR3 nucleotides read TGCGCCAGCAGGCAAGGTAAAGGGACAGGCTACAATGAGCAGTTCTTC. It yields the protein CASRQGKGTGYNEQFF.

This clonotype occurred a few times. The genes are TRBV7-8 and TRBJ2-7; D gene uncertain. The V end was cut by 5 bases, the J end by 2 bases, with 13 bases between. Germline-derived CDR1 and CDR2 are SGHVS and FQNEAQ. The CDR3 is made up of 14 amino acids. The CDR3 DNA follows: TGTGCCAGCAGCCCTCGTTTCGAGCCCTACGAGCAGTACTTC. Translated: CASSPRFEPYEQYF.

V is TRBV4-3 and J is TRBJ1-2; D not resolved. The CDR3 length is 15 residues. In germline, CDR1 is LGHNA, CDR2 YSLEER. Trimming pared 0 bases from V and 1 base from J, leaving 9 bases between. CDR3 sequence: CASSQDGRINYGYTF. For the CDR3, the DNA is TGCGCCAGCAGCCAAGACGGCAGAATTAACTATGGCTACACCTTC.

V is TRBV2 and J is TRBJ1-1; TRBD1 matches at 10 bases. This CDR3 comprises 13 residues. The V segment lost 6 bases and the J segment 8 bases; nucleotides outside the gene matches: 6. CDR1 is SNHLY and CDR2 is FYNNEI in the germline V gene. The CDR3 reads CASRPGQGKEAFF. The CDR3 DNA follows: TGTGCCAGCAGGCCGGGACAGGGGAAAGAAGCTTTCTTT.

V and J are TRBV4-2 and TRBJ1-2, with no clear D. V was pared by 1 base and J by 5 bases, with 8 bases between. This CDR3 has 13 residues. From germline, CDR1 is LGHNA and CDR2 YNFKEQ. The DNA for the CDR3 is TGTGCCAGCAGCCAAGCTGACACGTATGGCTACACCTTC. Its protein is CASSQADTYGYTF.

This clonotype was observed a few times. CDR3 DNA sequence: TGTGCCAGCAGCCAAGAGCAGAGTTTCTATGGCTACACCTTC. It codes for CASSQEQSFYGYTF. The chain joins TRBV14 to TRBJ1-2, with D uncertain. This CDR3 spans 14 amino acids. CDR1 and CDR2 (germline): SGHDN, FVKESK. Trimming stripped 0 bases from V and 4 bases from J, with 9 bases between.

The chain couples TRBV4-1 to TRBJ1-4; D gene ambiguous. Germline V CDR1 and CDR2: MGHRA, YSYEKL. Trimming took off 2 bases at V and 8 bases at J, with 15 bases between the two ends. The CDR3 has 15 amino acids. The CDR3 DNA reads TGCGCCAGCAGCCAATTCCGGGAACAAAAGGAAAAACTGTTTTTT. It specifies CASSQFREQKEKLFF.

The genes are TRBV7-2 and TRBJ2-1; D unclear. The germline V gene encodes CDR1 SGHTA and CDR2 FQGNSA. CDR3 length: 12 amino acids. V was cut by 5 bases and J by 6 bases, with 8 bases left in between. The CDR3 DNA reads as TGTGCCAGCAGCCGACCGAGCAATGAGCAGTTCTTC. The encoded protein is CASSRPSNEQFF.

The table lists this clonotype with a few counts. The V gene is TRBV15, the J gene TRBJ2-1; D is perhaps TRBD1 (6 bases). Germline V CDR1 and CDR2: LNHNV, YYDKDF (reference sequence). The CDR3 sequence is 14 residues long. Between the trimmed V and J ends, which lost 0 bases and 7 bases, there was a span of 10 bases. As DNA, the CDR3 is TGTGCCACCAGCAGAGATCTGGGGGCTAATGAGCAGTTCTTC. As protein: CATSRDLGANEQFF.

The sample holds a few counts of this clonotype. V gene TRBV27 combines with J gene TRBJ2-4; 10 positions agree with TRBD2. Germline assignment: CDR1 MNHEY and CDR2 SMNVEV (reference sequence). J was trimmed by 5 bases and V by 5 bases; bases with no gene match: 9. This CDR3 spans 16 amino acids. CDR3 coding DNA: TGTGCCAGCAGTCCCTTTGGGACTAGCGATGAAAACATTCAGTACTTC. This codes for CASSPFGTSDENIQYF.

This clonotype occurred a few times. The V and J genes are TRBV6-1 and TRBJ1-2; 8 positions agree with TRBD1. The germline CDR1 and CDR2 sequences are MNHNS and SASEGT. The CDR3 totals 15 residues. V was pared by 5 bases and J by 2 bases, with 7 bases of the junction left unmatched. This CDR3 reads CASSPQGARNYGYTF. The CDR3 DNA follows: TGTGCCAGCAGTCCCCAGGGGGCGAGAAACTATGGCTACACCTTC.

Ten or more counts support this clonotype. As DNA, the CDR3 is TGCGCCAGCAGCCTACATTTGGGCGAGCAGTACTTC. As protein: CASSLHLGEQYF. The genes are TRBV5-1 and TRBJ2-7; D uncertain. Germline loops: CDR1 SGHRS, CDR2 YFSETQ. This CDR3 region has 12 residues. V was shortened by 4 bases and J by 6 bases, with 11 bases between the two germline ends.

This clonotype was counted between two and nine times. The CDR3 nucleotides read TGTGCCAGCAGTGGGCGCAGGGAAATATACTCACCCCTCCACTTT. The encoded protein is CASSGRREIYSPLHF. The rearrangement links TRBV25-1 to TRBJ1-6, with D possibly TRBD1 on 5 matching bases. The CDR3 runs to 15 residues. Trimming removed 4 bases at V and 10 bases at J, with 17 bases between. Germline V CDR1 and CDR2: MGHDK, SYGVNS.

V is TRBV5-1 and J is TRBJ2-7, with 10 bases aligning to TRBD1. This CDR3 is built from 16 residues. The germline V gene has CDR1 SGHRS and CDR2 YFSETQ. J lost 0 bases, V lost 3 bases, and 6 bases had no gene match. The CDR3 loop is CASSWDRDRGSYEQYF. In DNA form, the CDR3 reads TGCGCCAGCAGCTGGGACCGGGACAGGGGCTCCTACGAGCAGTACTTC.

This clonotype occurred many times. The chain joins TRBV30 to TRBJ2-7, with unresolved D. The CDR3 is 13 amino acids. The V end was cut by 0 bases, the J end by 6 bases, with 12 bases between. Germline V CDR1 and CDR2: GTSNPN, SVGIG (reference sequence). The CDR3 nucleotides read TGTGCCTGGAGTGTACTGGGAACAACCGAGCAGTACTTC. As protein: CAWSVLGTTEQYF.

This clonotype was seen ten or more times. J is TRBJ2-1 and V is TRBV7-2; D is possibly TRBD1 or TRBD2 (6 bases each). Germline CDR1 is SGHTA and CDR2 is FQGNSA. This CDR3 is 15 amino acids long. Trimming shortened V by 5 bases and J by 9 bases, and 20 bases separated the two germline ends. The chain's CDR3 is CASSKRGAVAAEQFF. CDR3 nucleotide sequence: TGTGCCAGCAGCAAAAGGGGGGCCGTTGCTGCTGAGCAGTTCTTC.

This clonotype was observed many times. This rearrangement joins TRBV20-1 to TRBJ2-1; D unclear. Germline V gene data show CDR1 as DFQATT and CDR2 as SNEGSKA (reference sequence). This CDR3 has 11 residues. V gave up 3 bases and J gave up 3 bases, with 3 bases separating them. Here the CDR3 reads CSASSYNEQFF. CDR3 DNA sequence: TGCAGTGCTAGTAGCTACAATGAGCAGTTCTTC.

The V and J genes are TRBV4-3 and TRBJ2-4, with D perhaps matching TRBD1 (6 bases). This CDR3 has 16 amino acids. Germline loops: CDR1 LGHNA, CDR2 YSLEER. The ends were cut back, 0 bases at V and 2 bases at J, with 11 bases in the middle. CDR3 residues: CASSQDLGASKNIQYF. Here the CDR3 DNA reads TGCGCCAGCAGCCAAGATCTGGGGGCCTCCAAAAACATTCAGTACTTC.

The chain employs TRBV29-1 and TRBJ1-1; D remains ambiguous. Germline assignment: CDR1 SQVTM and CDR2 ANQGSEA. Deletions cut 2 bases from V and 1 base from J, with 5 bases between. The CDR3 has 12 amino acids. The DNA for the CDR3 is TGCAGCGTTGAACAGGCGAACACTGAAGCTTTCTTT. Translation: CSVEQANTEAFF.

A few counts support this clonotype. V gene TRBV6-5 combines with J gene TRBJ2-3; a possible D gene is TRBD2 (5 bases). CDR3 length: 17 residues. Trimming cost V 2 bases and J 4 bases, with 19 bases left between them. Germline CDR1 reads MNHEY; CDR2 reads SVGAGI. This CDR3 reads CASSYTVSTSRADTQYF. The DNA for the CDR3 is TGTGCCAGCAGTTACACAGTTTCAACTAGTAGGGCAGATACGCAGTATTTT.

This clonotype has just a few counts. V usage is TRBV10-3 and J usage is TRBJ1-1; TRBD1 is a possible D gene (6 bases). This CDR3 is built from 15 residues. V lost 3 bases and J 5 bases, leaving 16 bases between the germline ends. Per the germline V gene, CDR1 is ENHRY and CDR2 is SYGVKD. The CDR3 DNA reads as TGTGCCATCAGTGACCCGGGACAAGACGGAACTGAAGCTTTCTTT. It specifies CAISDPGQDGTEAFF.

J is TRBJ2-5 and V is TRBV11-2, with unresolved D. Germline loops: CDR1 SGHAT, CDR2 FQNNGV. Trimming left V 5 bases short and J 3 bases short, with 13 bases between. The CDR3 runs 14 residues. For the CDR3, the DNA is TGTGCCAGCAGCCAGCCTGTCCAGAAAGAGACCCAGTACTTC. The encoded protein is CASSQPVQKETQYF. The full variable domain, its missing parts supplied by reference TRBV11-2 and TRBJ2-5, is EAGVAQSPRYKIIEKRQSVAFWCNPISGHATLYWYQQILGQGPKLLIQFQNNGVVDDSQLPKDRFSAERLKGVDSTLKIQPAKLEDSAVYLCASSQPVQKETQYFGPGTRLLVL.

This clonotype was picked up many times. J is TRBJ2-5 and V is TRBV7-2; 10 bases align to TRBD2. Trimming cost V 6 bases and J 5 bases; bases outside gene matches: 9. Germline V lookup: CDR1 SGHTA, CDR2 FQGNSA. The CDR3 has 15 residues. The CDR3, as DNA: TGTGCCAGCAGTACATCTAGCGGGAGTCGGGAGACCCAGTACTTC. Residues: CASSTSSGSRETQYF.

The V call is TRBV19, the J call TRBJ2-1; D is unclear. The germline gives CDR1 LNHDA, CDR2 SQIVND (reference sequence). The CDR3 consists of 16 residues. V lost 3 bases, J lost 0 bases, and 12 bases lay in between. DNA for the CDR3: TGTGCCAGTAGTATCGGGTCCCCTAGCTCCTACAATGAGCAGTTCTTC. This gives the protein CASSIGSPSSYNEQFF.

CDR3 sequence: CASSPSGTENYGYTF. The DNA for the CDR3 is TGTGCCAGCTCACCATCGGGGACAGAAAACTATGGCTACACCTTC. The rearrangement uses TRBV18 and TRBJ1-2; 7 bases are shared with TRBD1. Germline loops: CDR1 KGHSH, CDR2 LQKENI. The CDR3 is 15 amino acids. Unmatched junction bases numbered 5, after V lost 2 bases and J lost 2 bases.

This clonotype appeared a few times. The CDR3 region has the DNA TGCAGTGCTGCCCGGACTAGCGGACGCACAGATACGCAGTATTTT. Encoded protein: CSAARTSGRTDTQYF. The chain uses TRBV20-1 and TRBJ2-3; 10 nucleotides line up with TRBD2. This CDR3 contains 15 residues. Germline CDR1 DFQATT, CDR2 SNEGSKA (reference sequence). V shed 5 bases, J shed 1 base, and the junction held 6 bases outside the gene matches.

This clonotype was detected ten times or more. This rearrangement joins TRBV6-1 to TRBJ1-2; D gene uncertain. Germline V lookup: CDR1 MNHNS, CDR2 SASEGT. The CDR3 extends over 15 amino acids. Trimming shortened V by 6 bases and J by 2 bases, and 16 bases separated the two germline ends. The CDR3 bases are TGTGCCAGCAGAACCCGAACGACGGCAAACTATGGCTACACCTTC. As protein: CASRTRTTANYGYTF.